The clone carrying this T cell receptor beta chain has just a few counts. Its antigen is unidentified. The data derive from a study of T cell repertoires in cytomegalovirus infection. Across the whole study: CMV epitopes that were recently identified and HLA-C-restricted were used alongside well-studied HLA-B-restricted ones. It was the public TCR beta signatures that indicated both CMV infection and matching HLA type.

The CDR3 spans 14 residues. Germline V gene lookup returns CDR1 SNHLY and CDR2 FYNNEI. Overall study findings and caveats: It was HLA-C-restricted CMV-specific TCR beta clonotypes that dominated the response ex vivo. Using cumulative public TCR beta family frequency, the authors identified those who carried CMV together with the relevant HLA.

TCRdb processed the reads anew with MiXCR; each CDR3 protein has one entry. Of 700,000 to 950,000 distinct CDR3 sequences listed, about 30% are singletons. Sequences were derived from cultured CD8+ T cells from PBMCs, sampled from culture after CMV antigen stimulation. This chain joins TRBV2 and TRBJ1-2; tentatively, D is TRBD1 (6 bases). The receptor was isolated from a human donor in good health (CMV status not recorded). Some clones in this sample may be carry-over from other donors' samples. The CDR3 sequence: CAEQGTTEDYGYTF. DNA of the CDR3: TGTGCAGAGCAGGGGACAACAGAGGACTATGGCTACACCTTC.